The present T cell receptor (beta chain) was sequenced within a study of blood T cell repertoires in COVID-19. This CDR3 spans 14 amino acids. CDR1 and CDR2 from the germline V gene are LGHDT and YNNKEL (reference sequence). The ends lost 4 bases at V and 6 bases at J; junction bases unmatched: 5. Generated by immunoSEQ multiplex PCR, the TCRdb table keeps only in-frame clones and is missing some. Among some 120,000 clones listed, approximately 83% were seen once. This chain connects TRBV3-1 (or the pseudogene TRBV3-2) to TRBJ1-5; TRBD1 agrees at 8 bases. The TCR was taken from a woman between 45 and 65 years old who had recovered from COVID-19. The sample was peripheral blood. CDR3 amino acids: CASSRGQGGQPQHF. The DNA of the CDR3 is TGTGCCAGCAGCCGTGGACAGGGAGGTCAGCCCCAGCATTTT.